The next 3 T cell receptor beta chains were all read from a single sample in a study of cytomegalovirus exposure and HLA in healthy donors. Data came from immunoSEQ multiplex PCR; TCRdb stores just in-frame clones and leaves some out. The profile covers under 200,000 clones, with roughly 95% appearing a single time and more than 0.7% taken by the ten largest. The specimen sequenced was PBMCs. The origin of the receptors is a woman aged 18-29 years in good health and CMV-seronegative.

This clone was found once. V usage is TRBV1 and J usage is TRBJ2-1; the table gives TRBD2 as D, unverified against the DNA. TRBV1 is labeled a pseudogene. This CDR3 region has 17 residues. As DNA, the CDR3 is TGCACCAGCAGCCAAGGAAAGCGGGGACCCCCCTACAATGAGCAGTTCTTC. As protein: CTSSQGKRGPPYNEQFF.

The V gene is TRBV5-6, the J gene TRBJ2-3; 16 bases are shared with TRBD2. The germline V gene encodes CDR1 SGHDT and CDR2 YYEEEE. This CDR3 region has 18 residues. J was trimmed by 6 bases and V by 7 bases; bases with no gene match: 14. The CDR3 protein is CASLGATGLAGGGDTQYF. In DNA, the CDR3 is TGTGCCAGCTTAGGGGCAACGGGACTAGCGGGGGGGGGCGATACGCAGTATTTT. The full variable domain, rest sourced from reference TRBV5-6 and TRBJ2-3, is DAGVTQSPTHLIKTRGQQVTLRCSPKSGHDTVSWYQQALGQGPQFIFQYYEEEERQRGNFPDRFSGHQFPNYSSELNVNALLLGDSALYLCASLGATGLAGGGDTQYFGPGTRLTVL.

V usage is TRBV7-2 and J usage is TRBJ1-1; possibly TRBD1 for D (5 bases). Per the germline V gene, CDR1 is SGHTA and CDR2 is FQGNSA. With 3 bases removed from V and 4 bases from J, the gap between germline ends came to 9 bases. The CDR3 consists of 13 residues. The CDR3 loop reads CASSFIRGTEAFF. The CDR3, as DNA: TGTGCCAGCAGCTTTATAAGGGGCACTGAAGCTTTCTTT.